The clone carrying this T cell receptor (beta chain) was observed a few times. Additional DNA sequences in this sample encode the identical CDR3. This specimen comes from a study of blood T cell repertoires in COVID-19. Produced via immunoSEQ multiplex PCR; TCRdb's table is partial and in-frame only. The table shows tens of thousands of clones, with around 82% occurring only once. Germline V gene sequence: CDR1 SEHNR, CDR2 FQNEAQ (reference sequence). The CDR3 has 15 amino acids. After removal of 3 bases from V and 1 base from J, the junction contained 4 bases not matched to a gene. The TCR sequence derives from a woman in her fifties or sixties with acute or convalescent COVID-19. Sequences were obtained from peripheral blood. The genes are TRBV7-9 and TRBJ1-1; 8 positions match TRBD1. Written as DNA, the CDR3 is TGTGCCAGCAGCTTCCCGGGACAGGAGAACACTGAAGCTTTCTTT. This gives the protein CASSFPGQENTEAFF.